These 13 T cell receptor beta chains originate from one sample sequenced in a study of blood T cell repertoires in COVID-19. Only in-frame clones appear in the TCRdb table, and some are missing; sequencing was by immunoSEQ multiplex PCR. The table includes some 190,000 clones, 65% to 85% detected once. Source material: PBMCs or T cells enriched from blood (not recorded which). These receptors were obtained from a man between 25 and 39 years old with acute COVID-19.

The chain uses TRBV18 and TRBJ1-3, with 10 bases fitting TRBD1. V lost 3 bases to trimming and J lost 1 base; unmatched junction nucleotides: 9. Germline V gives CDR1 KGHSH, CDR2 LQKENI. The CDR3 runs to 18 residues. CDR3: CASSPRPPGQGSGNTIYF. The CDR3 DNA follows: TGTGCCAGCTCACCTCGCCCGCCGGGACAGGGGTCTGGAAACACCATATATTTT.

The genes are TRBV5-1 and TRBJ1-2; D is perhaps TRBD1 (6 bases). Trimming took 4 bases from V and 6 from J, leaving 13 bases between them. CDR3 size: 13 residues. The germline V gene encodes CDR1 SGHRS and CDR2 YFSETQ. The CDR3 here is CASSPEGGHGYTF. In nucleotides, the CDR3 is TGCGCCAGCAGCCCCGAAGGGGGACATGGCTACACCTTC.

This clone turned up a few times. The J gene is TRBJ2-5, the V gene TRBV7-3; 9 bases map to TRBD1. Per germline, CDR1 SGHTA and CDR2 FQGTGA. With V trimmed by 4 bases and J by 4 bases, 7 bases remained unmatched. The CDR3 runs 15 residues. The CDR3 sequence is CASSSGQGRGETQYF. DNA for the CDR3: TGTGCCAGCAGCTCGGGACAGGGAAGGGGAGAGACCCAGTACTTC.

The chain combines TRBV5-1 with TRBJ2-4, with 10 bases that match TRBD1. J was trimmed by 7 bases and V by 0 bases; bases with no gene match: 4. The V gene's germline CDR1 is SGHRS and CDR2 YFSETQ. The CDR3 runs 15 residues. CDR3 bases: TGCGCCAGCAGCTTGGGCGACAGGGGGCTGAACATTCAGTACTTC. Translation: CASSLGDRGLNIQYF.

The chain uses TRBV5-1 and TRBJ2-3; a weak D match, TRBD1 (6 bases). Germline V CDR1 and CDR2: SGHRS, YFSETQ. V dropped 1 base and J dropped 1 base, with 7 bases sitting between them. The CDR3 extends over 14 amino acids. The CDR3 protein is CASSLRQGTDTQYF. Written as DNA, the CDR3 is TGCGCCAGCAGCTTGAGACAGGGCACAGATACGCAGTATTTT. The full variable domain, in which reference TRBV5-1 and TRBJ2-3 provide the parts outside the CDR3, is KAGVTQTPRYLIKTRGQQVTLSCSPISGHRSVSWYQQTPGQGLQFLFEYFSETQRNKGNFPGRFSGRQFSNSRSEMNVSTLELGDSALYLCASSLRQGTDTQYFGPGTRLTVL.

The chain employs TRBV10-3 and TRBJ1-1; no definite D call. CDR1 is ENHRY and CDR2 is SYGVKD in the germline V gene. This CDR3 is built from 13 residues. V lost 2 bases and J 5 bases, leaving 9 bases between the germline ends. The CDR3 region has the DNA TGTGCCATCAGTGAGCCAGGACTAACTGAAGCTTTCTTT. Protein sequence: CAISEPGLTEAFF.

This chain uses TRBV10-1 with TRBJ2-3, with D possibly TRBD1 on 5 matching bases. The CDR3 contains 12 residues. Germline V CDR1 and CDR2: WNHNN, SYGVQD (reference sequence). The V gene lost 3 bases and the J gene lost 4 bases, with 5 bases spanning the gap. The CDR3 coding sequence is TGCGCCAGCAGTGACAGGGCAGATACGCAGTATTTT. Protein: CASSDRADTQYF.

The CDR3 spells CASRTGTEAQHF. CDR3 nucleotides: TGTGCCAGCAGAACCGGGACAGAAGCCCAGCATTTT. The chain employs TRBV28 and TRBJ1-5; 7 bases are shared with TRBD1. CDR1 MDHEN and CDR2 SYDVKM come from the germline V gene. The CDR3 runs 12 residues. With 6 bases clipped from V and 11 bases from J, the junction kept 7 bases outside the gene matches.

This chain connects TRBV2 to TRBJ1-1, with D tentatively TRBD1 (6 bases). The CDR3 totals 16 residues. Deletions cut 6 bases from V and 0 bases from J, with 17 bases between. The V gene's germline CDR1 is SNHLY and CDR2 FYNNEI. The CDR3 protein is CASSSGGAGVNTEAFF. CDR3 DNA sequence: TGTGCCAGCAGCTCCGGGGGCGCGGGGGTGAACACTGAAGCTTTCTTT.

The chain carries TRBV18 and TRBJ1-5; D not resolved. The CDR3 consists of 15 residues. Trimming stripped 3 bases from V and 4 bases from J, with 13 bases between. CDR1 and CDR2 (germline): KGHSH, LQKENI. The CDR3 is CASSPTSQANQPQHF. The CDR3 region has the DNA TGTGCCAGCTCACCCACGTCGCAGGCGAATCAGCCCCAGCATTTT.

CDR3 sequence: CASSPRGSNEKLFF. The CDR3 DNA follows: TGTGCCAGCTCCCCCCGGGGGAGTAATGAAAAACTGTTTTTT. The chain recombines TRBV18 with TRBJ1-4; D might be TRBD1 (5 bases). V lost 6 bases and J 4 bases, leaving 12 bases between the germline ends. The CDR3 is 14 residues long. Germline CDR1 reads KGHSH; CDR2 reads LQKENI.

V and J are TRBV3-1 (or the pseudogene TRBV3-2) and TRBJ1-2; possibly TRBD1 for D (6 bases). Trimming took 5 bases from V and 0 from J, leaving 19 bases between them. There are 17 residues in the CDR3. The V gene's germline CDR1 is LGHDT and CDR2 YNNKEL (reference sequence). CDR3 DNA sequence: TGTGCCAGCAGCGAAGGGGGGGACCTGCTAGCTAACTATGGCTACACCTTC. Its protein product is CASSEGGDLLANYGYTF.

The rearrangement joins TRBV6-1 to TRBJ2-7, with 9 bases aligning to TRBD2. This CDR3 spans 14 amino acids. The ends lost 3 bases at V and 4 bases at J; junction bases unmatched: 4. CDR1 and CDR2 (germline): MNHNS, SASEGT. CDR3 protein: CASSESGGRYEQYF. In DNA form, the CDR3 reads TGTGCCAGCAGTGAGAGCGGGGGGAGGTACGAGCAGTACTTC.